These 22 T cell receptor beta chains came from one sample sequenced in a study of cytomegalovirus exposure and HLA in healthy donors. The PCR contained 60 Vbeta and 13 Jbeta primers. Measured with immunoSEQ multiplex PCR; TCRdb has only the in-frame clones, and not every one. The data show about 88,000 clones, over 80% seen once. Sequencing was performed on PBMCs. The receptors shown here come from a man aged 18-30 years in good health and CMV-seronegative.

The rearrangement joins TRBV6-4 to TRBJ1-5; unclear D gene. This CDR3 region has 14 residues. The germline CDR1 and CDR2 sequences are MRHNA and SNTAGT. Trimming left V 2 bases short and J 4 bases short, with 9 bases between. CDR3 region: CASSDPPGNQPQHF. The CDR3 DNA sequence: TGTGCCAGCAGTGACCCGCCGGGGAATCAGCCCCAGCATTTT.

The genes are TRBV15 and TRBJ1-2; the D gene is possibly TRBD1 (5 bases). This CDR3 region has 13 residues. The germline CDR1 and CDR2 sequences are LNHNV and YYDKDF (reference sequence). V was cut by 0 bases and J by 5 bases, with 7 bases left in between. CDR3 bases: TGTGCCACCAGCAGAGAGGGGCGATATGGCTACACCTTC. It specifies CATSREGRYGYTF.

The chain's CDR3 is CASTRRGRNEKLFF. The CDR3 bases are TGTGCCAGCACCCGGAGGGGTAGGAATGAAAAACTGTTTTTT. The chain carries TRBV27 and TRBJ1-4, with a possible D match to TRBD1 (5 bases). This CDR3 region has 14 residues. Germline CDR1 MNHEY, CDR2 SMNVEV (reference sequence). V was clipped by 7 bases and J by 5 bases, with 14 bases between them.

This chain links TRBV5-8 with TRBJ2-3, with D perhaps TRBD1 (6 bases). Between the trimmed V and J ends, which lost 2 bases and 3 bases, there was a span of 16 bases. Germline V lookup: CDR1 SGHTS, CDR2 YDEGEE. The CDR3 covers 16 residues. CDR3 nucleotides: TGTGCCAGCAGCTTAGGCGGTCAGGGGATTACAGATACGCAGTATTTT. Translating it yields CASSLGGQGITDTQYF.

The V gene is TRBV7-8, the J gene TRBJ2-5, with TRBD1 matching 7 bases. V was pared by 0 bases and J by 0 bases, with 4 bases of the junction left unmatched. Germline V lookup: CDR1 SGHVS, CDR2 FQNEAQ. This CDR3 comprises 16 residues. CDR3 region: CASSLAFGQDQETQYF. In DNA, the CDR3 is TGTGCCAGCAGCTTAGCATTTGGACAGGACCAAGAGACCCAGTACTTC.

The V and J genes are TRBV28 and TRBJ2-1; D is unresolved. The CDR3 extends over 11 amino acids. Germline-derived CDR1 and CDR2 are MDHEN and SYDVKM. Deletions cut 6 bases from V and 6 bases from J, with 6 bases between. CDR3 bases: TGTGCCAGCAGCCCATTCAATGAGCAGTTCTTC. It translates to CASSPFNEQFF.

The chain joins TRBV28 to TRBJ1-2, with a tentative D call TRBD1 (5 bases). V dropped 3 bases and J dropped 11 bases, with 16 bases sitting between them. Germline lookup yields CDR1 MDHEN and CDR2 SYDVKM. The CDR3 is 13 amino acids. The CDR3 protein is CASSFQGMERYTF. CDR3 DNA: TGTGCCAGCAGTTTCCAGGGAATGGAACGTTACACCTTC.

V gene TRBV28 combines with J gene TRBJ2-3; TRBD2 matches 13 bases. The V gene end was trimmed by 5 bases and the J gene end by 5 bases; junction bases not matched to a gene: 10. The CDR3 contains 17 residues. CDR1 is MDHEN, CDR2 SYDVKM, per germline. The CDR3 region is CASSSGTSGEWEDTQYF. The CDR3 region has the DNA TGTGCCAGCAGTAGCGGGACTAGCGGGGAGTGGGAAGATACGCAGTATTTT.

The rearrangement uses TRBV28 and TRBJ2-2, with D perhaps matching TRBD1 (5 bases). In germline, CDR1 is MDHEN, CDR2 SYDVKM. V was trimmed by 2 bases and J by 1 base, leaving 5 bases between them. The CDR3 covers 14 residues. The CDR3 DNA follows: TGTGCCAGCAGTTTACAGGGGAACACCGGGGAGCTGTTTTTT. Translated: CASSLQGNTGELFF.

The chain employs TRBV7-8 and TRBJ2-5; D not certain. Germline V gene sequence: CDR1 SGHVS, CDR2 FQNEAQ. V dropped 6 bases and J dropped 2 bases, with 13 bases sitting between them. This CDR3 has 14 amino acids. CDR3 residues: CASSHEWAQETQYF. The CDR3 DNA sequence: TGTGCCAGCAGTCACGAGTGGGCGCAAGAGACCCAGTACTTC.

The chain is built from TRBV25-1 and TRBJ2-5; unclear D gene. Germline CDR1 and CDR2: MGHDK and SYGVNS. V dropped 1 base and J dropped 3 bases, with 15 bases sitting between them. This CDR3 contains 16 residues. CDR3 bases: TGTGCCAGCAGTGAATTGTCAGACTTCTCAAAAGAGACCCAGTACTTC. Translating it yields CASSELSDFSKETQYF.

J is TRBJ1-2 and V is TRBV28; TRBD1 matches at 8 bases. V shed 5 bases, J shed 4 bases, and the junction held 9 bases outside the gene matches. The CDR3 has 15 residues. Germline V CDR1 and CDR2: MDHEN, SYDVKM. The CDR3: CASSTPGTGSYGYTF. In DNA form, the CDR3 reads TGTGCCAGCAGTACCCCCGGGACAGGATCCTATGGCTACACCTTC.

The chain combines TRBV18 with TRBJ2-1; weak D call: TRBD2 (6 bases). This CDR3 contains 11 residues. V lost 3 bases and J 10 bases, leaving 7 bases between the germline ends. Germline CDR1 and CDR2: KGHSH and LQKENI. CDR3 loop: CASSPGGEQFF. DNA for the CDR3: TGTGCCAGCTCACCGGGAGGCGAGCAGTTCTTC.

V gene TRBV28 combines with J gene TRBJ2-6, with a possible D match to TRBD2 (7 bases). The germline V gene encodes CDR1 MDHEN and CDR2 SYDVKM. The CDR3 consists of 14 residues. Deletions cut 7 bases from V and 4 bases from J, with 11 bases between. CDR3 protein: CASTGGSGANVLTF. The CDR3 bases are TGTGCCAGCACGGGGGGCTCCGGGGCCAACGTCCTGACTTTC.

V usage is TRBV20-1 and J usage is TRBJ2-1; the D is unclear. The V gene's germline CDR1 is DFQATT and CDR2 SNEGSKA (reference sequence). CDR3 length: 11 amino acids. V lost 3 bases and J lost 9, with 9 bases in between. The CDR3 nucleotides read TGCAGTGCTAGTTCATTGTCTGAGCAGTTCTTC. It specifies CSASSLSEQFF.

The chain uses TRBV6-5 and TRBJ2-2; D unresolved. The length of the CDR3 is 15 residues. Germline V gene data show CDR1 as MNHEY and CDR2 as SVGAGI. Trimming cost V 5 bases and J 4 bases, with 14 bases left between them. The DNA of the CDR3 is TGTGCCAGCAGTGGAGTAGCCCCGGGCACCGGGGAGCTGTTTTTT. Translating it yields CASSGVAPGTGELFF.

The CDR3 nucleotides read TGTGCCAGCAGCTTCGGTAGGGGGATGAACACCGGGGAGCTGTTTTTT. It codes for CASSFGRGMNTGELFF. V usage is TRBV5-4 and J usage is TRBJ2-2; weak D call: TRBD1 (6 bases). The CDR3 totals 16 residues. Between the trimmed V and J ends, which lost 2 bases and 1 base, there was a span of 12 bases. Germline CDR1 and CDR2: SGHNT and YYREEE (reference sequence).

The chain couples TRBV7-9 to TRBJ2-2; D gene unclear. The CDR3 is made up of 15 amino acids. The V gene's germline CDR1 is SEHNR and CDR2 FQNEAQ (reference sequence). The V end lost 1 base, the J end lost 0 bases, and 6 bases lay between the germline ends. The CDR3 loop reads CASSLGRANTGELFF. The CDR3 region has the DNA TGTGCCAGCAGCTTAGGTCGGGCGAACACCGGGGAGCTGTTTTTT.

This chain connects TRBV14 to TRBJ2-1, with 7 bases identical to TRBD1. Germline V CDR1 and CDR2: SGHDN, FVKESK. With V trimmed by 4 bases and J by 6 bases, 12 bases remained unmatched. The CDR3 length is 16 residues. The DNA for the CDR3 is TGTGCCAGCAGCCCCGCAGGGGGACCGTCAGTCAATGAGCAGTTCTTC. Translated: CASSPAGGPSVNEQFF.

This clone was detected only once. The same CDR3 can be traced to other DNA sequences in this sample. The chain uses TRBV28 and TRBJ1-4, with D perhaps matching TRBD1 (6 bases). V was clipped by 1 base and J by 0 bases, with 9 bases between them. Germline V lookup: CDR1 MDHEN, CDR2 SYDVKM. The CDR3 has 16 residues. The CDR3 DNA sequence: TGTGCCAGCAGTTTATATAAGGGGGCAACTAATGAAAAACTGTTTTTT. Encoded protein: CASSLYKGATNEKLFF.

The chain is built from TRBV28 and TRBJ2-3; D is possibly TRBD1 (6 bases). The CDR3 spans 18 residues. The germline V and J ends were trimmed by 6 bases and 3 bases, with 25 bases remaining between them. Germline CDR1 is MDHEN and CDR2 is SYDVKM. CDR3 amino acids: CASSDLRPGARGTDTQYF. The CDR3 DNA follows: TGTGCCAGCAGCGACCTCCGCCCAGGGGCCCGCGGGACAGATACGCAGTATTTT.

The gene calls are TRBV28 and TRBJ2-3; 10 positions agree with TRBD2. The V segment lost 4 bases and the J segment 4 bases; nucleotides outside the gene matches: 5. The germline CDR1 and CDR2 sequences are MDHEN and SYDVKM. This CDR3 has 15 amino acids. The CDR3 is CASSSQREGPDTQYF. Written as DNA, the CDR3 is TGTGCCAGCAGTTCCCAGCGGGAGGGCCCAGATACGCAGTATTTT.